This T cell receptor beta chain was sequenced in a study of T cell repertoires in ileal Crohn's disease. The CDR3 is 15 residues long. V lost 6 bases, J lost 2 bases, and 15 bases lay in between. Looked up from germline, CDR1 is MNHEY and CDR2 is SVGAGI. Study-wide points: Compared with non-smokers, active smokers at surgery showed more clonal expansions.

Data came from immunoSEQ multiplex PCR; TCRdb stores just in-frame clones and leaves some out. The sample yields about 7,900 clones, around 78% seen once. Concerning this clone itself: The antigen remains unidentified.

This TCR was sampled from an adult with Crohn's disease. The sequencing sample was made of ileal tissue. V usage is TRBV6-5 and J usage is TRBJ2-3; tentative D call: TRBD2 (5 bases). DNA of the CDR3: TGTGCCAGCAGCCGTACTAGGGCCCTCACAGATACGCAGTATTTT. It specifies CASSRTRALTDTQYF.